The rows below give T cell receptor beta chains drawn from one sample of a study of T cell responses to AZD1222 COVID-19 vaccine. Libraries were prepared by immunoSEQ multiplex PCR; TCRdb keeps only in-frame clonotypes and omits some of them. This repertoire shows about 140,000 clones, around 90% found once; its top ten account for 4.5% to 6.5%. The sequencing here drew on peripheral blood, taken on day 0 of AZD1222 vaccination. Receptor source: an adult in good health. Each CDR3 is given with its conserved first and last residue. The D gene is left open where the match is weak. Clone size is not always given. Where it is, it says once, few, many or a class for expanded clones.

CDR3nt: TGTGCCAGCAGTTTCTCAGGGAAGAACACCGGGGAGCTGTTTTTT
CDR3aa: CASSFSGKNTGELFF
d_gene: -
v_gene: TRBV28
j_gene: TRBJ2-2
abundance: -

CDR3nt: TGTGCCAGCAGTTGGGCCCAATACGAGCAGTACTTC
CDR3aa: CASSWAQYEQYF
d_gene: -
v_gene: TRBV2
j_gene: TRBJ2-7
abundance: -

CDR3nt: TGTGCCAGCAGCGGTCCGGGACAGGGGGACTATGGCTACACCTTC
CDR3aa: CASSGPGQGDYGYTF
d_gene: TRBD1
v_gene: TRBV9
j_gene: TRBJ1-2
abundance: once

CDR3nt: TGCGCCAGCAGCCAACCAAGTGAGGGGCGGCTAGGCTATGGCTACACCTTC
CDR3aa: CASSQPSEGRLGYGYTF
d_gene: -
v_gene: TRBV4-1
j_gene: TRBJ1-2
abundance: -

CDR3nt: TGTGCCAGTAGCCCTCAGGGACAGGGGGTCTACAATGAGCAGTTCTTC
CDR3aa: CASSPQGQGVYNEQFF
d_gene: TRBD1
v_gene: TRBV19
j_gene: TRBJ2-1
abundance: once

CDR3nt: TGTGCCGAGAAAAGGGCCTACTATAATTCACCCCTCCACTTT
CDR3aa: CAEKRAYYNSPLHF
d_gene: -
v_gene: TRBV19
j_gene: TRBJ1-6
abundance: few

CDR3nt: TGTGCCAGCAGCTTGAAGGCTCTCTCGGCCGGGGAGCTGTTTTTT
CDR3aa: CASSLKALSAGELFF
d_gene: -
v_gene: TRBV7-9
j_gene: TRBJ2-2
abundance: -

CDR3nt: TGTGCCAGTAGTAAGGACGCTGGGACCGGGGAGCTGTTTTTT
CDR3aa: CASSKDAGTGELFF
d_gene: -
v_gene: TRBV19
j_gene: TRBJ2-2
abundance: -

CDR3nt: TGTGCCAGCAGCTCGGCTAGCCTAAGCTCCTACAATGAGCAGTTCTTC
CDR3aa: CASSSASLSSYNEQFF
d_gene: -
v_gene: TRBV7-9
j_gene: TRBJ2-1
abundance: -

CDR3nt: TGCGCCAGCAGCCAAGACTCAGGGGTGGGGAATACGCAGTATTTT
CDR3aa: CASSQDSGVGNTQYF
d_gene: -
v_gene: TRBV4-3
j_gene: TRBJ2-3
abundance: -

CDR3nt: TGTGCCAGCGAACCCCTAGGCGGGAGTTTAAGAACCGGGGAGCTGTTTTTT
CDR3aa: CASEPLGGSLRTGELFF
d_gene: TRBD2
v_gene: TRBV25-1
j_gene: TRBJ2-2
abundance: -

CDR3nt: TGTGCCAGCAGTTACATTCTGGGGATGGGGGACACCATATATTTT
CDR3aa: CASSYILGMGDTIYF
d_gene: -
v_gene: TRBV6-6
j_gene: TRBJ1-3
abundance: few

CDR3nt: TGTGCCAGCAGCCCCGGACTGCTTGGAAACACCATATATTTT
CDR3aa: CASSPGLLGNTIYF
d_gene: -
v_gene: TRBV11-1
j_gene: TRBJ1-3
abundance: -

CDR3nt: TGTGCCAGCAGTTCTCCGGGACAGGGGGCGAAGAACACTGAAGCTTTCTTT
CDR3aa: CASSSPGQGAKNTEAFF
d_gene: TRBD1
v_gene: TRBV28
j_gene: TRBJ1-1
abundance: -

CDR3nt: TGTGCCAGCAGCCCTGGAAAAAACGGCTACACCTTC
CDR3aa: CASSPGKNGYTF
d_gene: -
v_gene: TRBV5-6
j_gene: TRBJ1-2
abundance: once

CDR3nt: TGTGCCTGGAGTGGTCCGAACAGGGTGGGCTACACCTTC
CDR3aa: CAWSGPNRVGYTF
d_gene: -
v_gene: TRBV30
j_gene: TRBJ1-2
abundance: -

CDR3nt: TGTGCCAGCAGCGTATGGGGAAATCAGCCCCAGCATTTT
CDR3aa: CASSVWGNQPQHF
d_gene: -
v_gene: TRBV9
j_gene: TRBJ1-5
abundance: few

CDR3nt: TGTGCCAGCAGCCCCGTGGGAGACTACGAGCAGTACTTC
CDR3aa: CASSPVGDYEQYF
d_gene: -
v_gene: TRBV5-6
j_gene: TRBJ2-7
abundance: -

CDR3nt: TGTGCCAGTAGTGGCGGCAGGGGGCGCGATCAAGAGACCCAGTACTTC
CDR3aa: CASSGGRGRDQETQYF
d_gene: TRBD1
v_gene: TRBV19
j_gene: TRBJ2-5
abundance: -

CDR3nt: TGTGCCAGCAGCTTGGATCCAGGGAAAGGCAATCAGCCCCAGCATTTT
CDR3aa: CASSLDPGKGNQPQHF
d_gene: -
v_gene: TRBV5-8
j_gene: TRBJ1-5
abundance: once

CDR3nt: TGTGCCATCAGTGAAGGCGGTAGCGTAAAACTGTTTTTT
CDR3aa: CAISEGGSVKLFF
d_gene: -
v_gene: TRBV10-3
j_gene: TRBJ1-4
abundance: -

CDR3nt: TGTGCCAGCAGCCAGGAATACAGGGAAGGTAACAATGAGCAGTTCTTC
CDR3aa: CASSQEYREGNNEQFF
d_gene: -
v_gene: TRBV14
j_gene: TRBJ2-1
abundance: -

CDR3nt: TGTGCCATCAGTGAGTCGGGGCTAGCGGGGCGGAATGAGCAGTTCTTC
CDR3aa: CAISESGLAGRNEQFF
d_gene: TRBD2
v_gene: TRBV10-3
j_gene: TRBJ2-1
abundance: -

CDR3nt: TGCGCCAGCAGCCTCGAACTCTCAGGACAGGGTGATGGCTACACCTTC
CDR3aa: CASSLELSGQGDGYTF
d_gene: TRBD1
v_gene: TRBV4-3
j_gene: TRBJ1-2
abundance: -

CDR3nt: TGTGCCAGTAGCCAGGGACAGGACTCCTACAATGAGCAGTTCTTC
CDR3aa: CASSQGQDSYNEQFF
d_gene: TRBD1
v_gene: TRBV19
j_gene: TRBJ2-1
abundance: -

CDR3nt: TGTGCCAGCAGTAGGGTTAACACTGAAGCTTTCTTT
CDR3aa: CASSRVNTEAFF
d_gene: -
v_gene: TRBV28
j_gene: TRBJ1-1
abundance: -

CDR3nt: TGTGCCAGCAGCTTAGCGCCAGGGATATACAATGAGCAGTTCTTC
CDR3aa: CASSLAPGIYNEQFF
d_gene: -
v_gene: TRBV7-2
j_gene: TRBJ2-1
abundance: -

CDR3nt: TGTGCCAGCAGCACTGGTCCTCTCTACGAGCAGTACTTC
CDR3aa: CASSTGPLYEQYF
d_gene: -
v_gene: TRBV7-8
j_gene: TRBJ2-7
abundance: -

CDR3nt: TGTGCCAGCAGCATGGCCGGAGAACACAATGAGCAGTTCTTC
CDR3aa: CASSMAGEHNEQFF
d_gene: -
v_gene: TRBV6-4
j_gene: TRBJ2-1
abundance: -

CDR3nt: TGTGCCAGTAGTCGGGACACAGGGGCCGGGGCCGGAGCAGATACGCAGTATTTT
CDR3aa: CASSRDTGAGAGADTQYF
d_gene: TRBD1
v_gene: TRBV19
j_gene: TRBJ2-3
abundance: -

CDR3nt: TGTGCCAGCAGCACCGGACAGGGGTCCTACGAGCAGTACTTC
CDR3aa: CASSTGQGSYEQYF
d_gene: TRBD1
v_gene: TRBV13
j_gene: TRBJ2-7
abundance: -

CDR3nt: TGCGCCAGCAGCGAGGACCGGTTTGAAGCTTTCTTT
CDR3aa: CASSEDRFEAFF
d_gene: -
v_gene: TRBV5-1
j_gene: TRBJ1-1
abundance: -

CDR3nt: TGTGCCAGCAGCCCCAGGTCCCCCACAGATACGCAGTATTTT
CDR3aa: CASSPRSPTDTQYF
d_gene: -
v_gene: TRBV2
j_gene: TRBJ2-3
abundance: -

CDR3nt: TGCGCCAGCAGCCAATTGGGAGCTGAAGCTTTCTTT
CDR3aa: CASSQLGAEAFF
d_gene: -
v_gene: TRBV5-1
j_gene: TRBJ1-1
abundance: -

CDR3nt: TGTGCCAGCAGCCATATTAATCGGGGACAGGGGTACGAGCAGTACTTC
CDR3aa: CASSHINRGQGYEQYF
d_gene: TRBD1
v_gene: TRBV14
j_gene: TRBJ2-7
abundance: -

CDR3nt: TGTGCCAGCAGCTTTGAGACAGGTGCTAATGAAAAACTGTTTTTT
CDR3aa: CASSFETGANEKLFF
d_gene: -
v_gene: TRBV5-4
j_gene: TRBJ1-4
abundance: -

CDR3nt: TGCGCCAGCAGCCCAGGACTAGCGGGTGCTGAGCAGTTCTTC
CDR3aa: CASSPGLAGAEQFF
d_gene: TRBD2
v_gene: TRBV5-1
j_gene: TRBJ2-1
abundance: -

CDR3nt: TGTGCCAGCAGCTGGGACAGCCATTTGGCTGAAGCTTTCTTT
CDR3aa: CASSWDSHLAEAFF
d_gene: TRBD1
v_gene: TRBV7-8
j_gene: TRBJ1-1
abundance: -

CDR3nt: TGTGCCAGCAGCAGGGACGATACGCAGTATTTT
CDR3aa: CASSRDDTQYF
d_gene: -
v_gene: TRBV25-1
j_gene: TRBJ2-3
abundance: -

CDR3nt: TGTGCCAGCGGGACCGGGCTGCGGGATGAAAAACTGTTTTTT
CDR3aa: CASGTGLRDEKLFF
d_gene: -
v_gene: TRBV5-8
j_gene: TRBJ1-4
abundance: -

CDR3nt: TGTGCCAGCAGTACCTGGAGGGGAAAACCTAATCAGCCCCAGCATTTT
CDR3aa: CASSTWRGKPNQPQHF
d_gene: -
v_gene: TRBV27
j_gene: TRBJ1-5
abundance: -

CDR3nt: TGCGCCAGCAGCTTGGTGGGGTTAGGGGGTAATTCACCCCTCCACTTT
CDR3aa: CASSLVGLGGNSPLHF
d_gene: -
v_gene: TRBV5-1
j_gene: TRBJ1-6
abundance: -

CDR3nt: TGTGCCTGGAGTATAGAGGGGGCTGCTGAAGCTTTCTTT
CDR3aa: CAWSIEGAAEAFF
d_gene: TRBD1
v_gene: TRBV30
j_gene: TRBJ1-1
abundance: -

CDR3nt: TGTGCCAGCAGCCCCGGGGGGTTCCACAATGAGCAGTTCTTC
CDR3aa: CASSPGGFHNEQFF
d_gene: TRBD2
v_gene: TRBV7-9
j_gene: TRBJ2-1
abundance: -

CDR3nt: TGTGCCATCAGTATCGGGACTAGCGGGAGGGCCTTGGGCACCGGGGAGCTGTTTTTT
CDR3aa: CAISIGTSGRALGTGELFF
d_gene: TRBD2
v_gene: TRBV10-3
j_gene: TRBJ2-2
abundance: -

CDR3nt: TGTGCCAGCAGCTTGGACAGGGGGCGAAACCGTGCGCAGTATTTT
CDR3aa: CASSLDRGRNRAQYF
d_gene: TRBD1
v_gene: TRBV13
j_gene: TRBJ2-3
abundance: -

CDR3nt: TGTGCCAGCAGACCCGGACTAGCGGGCGAGCAGTACTTC
CDR3aa: CASRPGLAGEQYF
d_gene: TRBD2
v_gene: TRBV6-5
j_gene: TRBJ2-7
abundance: once

CDR3nt: TGTGCCAGCGGCCGGACTGGGGCCAACGTCCTGACTTTC
CDR3aa: CASGRTGANVLTF
d_gene: -
v_gene: TRBV7-3
j_gene: TRBJ2-6
abundance: -

CDR3nt: TGCGCCAGCAGCCAAGTTTCGGGAGACCCCTACGAGCAGTACTTC
CDR3aa: CASSQVSGDPYEQYF
d_gene: -
v_gene: TRBV4-3
j_gene: TRBJ2-7
abundance: -

CDR3nt: TGTGCCAGCAGCAGAAAAGGACAGGGGCACAATCAGCCCCAGCATTTT
CDR3aa: CASSRKGQGHNQPQHF
d_gene: TRBD1
v_gene: TRBV5-7
j_gene: TRBJ1-5
abundance: -

CDR3nt: TGTGCCAGCTCACCTGAGGTTGGCAATCAGCCCCAGCATTTT
CDR3aa: CASSPEVGNQPQHF
d_gene: -
v_gene: TRBV18
j_gene: TRBJ1-5
abundance: -

CDR3nt: TGTGCCACCCAGACAGGTCTTCCCAATGAAAAACTGTTTTTT
CDR3aa: CATQTGLPNEKLFF
d_gene: -
v_gene: TRBV15
j_gene: TRBJ1-4
abundance: -

CDR3nt: TGTGCCAGCAGCTTGAGCCGGGGAAGCAATCAGCCCCAGCATTTT
CDR3aa: CASSLSRGSNQPQHF
d_gene: -
v_gene: TRBV5-6
j_gene: TRBJ1-5
abundance: -

CDR3nt: TGTGCCAGCAGGAGGGGCGGCTGGGATGAGCAGTTCTTC
CDR3aa: CASRRGGWDEQFF
d_gene: -
v_gene: TRBV27
j_gene: TRBJ2-1
abundance: -

CDR3nt: TGTGCCAGCAGTTACGAAAGGGGCGCAGGCAATCAGCCCCAGCATTTT
CDR3aa: CASSYERGAGNQPQHF
d_gene: -
v_gene: TRBV6-6
j_gene: TRBJ1-5
abundance: -

CDR3nt: TGTGCCAGCAGGCGGACAGGGGAAAGTCTTAATGAAAAACTGTTTTTT
CDR3aa: CASRRTGESLNEKLFF
d_gene: TRBD1
v_gene: TRBV28
j_gene: TRBJ1-4
abundance: -

CDR3nt: TGTGCCAGCAGCCCGAGGACTAGCGGGAGCGGTAATGAGCAGTTCTTC
CDR3aa: CASSPRTSGSGNEQFF
d_gene: TRBD2
v_gene: TRBV4-2
j_gene: TRBJ2-1
abundance: -

CDR3nt: TGTGCCAGCAGCCTTGACCCTCTTGAGACAAGAATGGACGAGCAGTACTTC
CDR3aa: CASSLDPLETRMDEQYF
d_gene: -
v_gene: TRBV28
j_gene: TRBJ2-7
abundance: -

CDR3nt: TGTGCCAGCAGTTACTCGAAGGGCTACCAGGAGACCCAGTACTTC
CDR3aa: CASSYSKGYQETQYF
d_gene: -
v_gene: TRBV6-5
j_gene: TRBJ2-5
abundance: once

CDR3nt: TGCGCCAGCAGCCCACCCCTGGGGACCGGGGAGCTGTTTTTT
CDR3aa: CASSPPLGTGELFF
d_gene: -
v_gene: TRBV5-1
j_gene: TRBJ2-2
abundance: -